These 2 T cell receptor beta chains originate from one sample sequenced in a study of vaccination and CD4 T cells after COVID-19. Treatment of the sample: 10-day PBMC culture with coronavirus spike peptide pools or control peptides (ViraFEST assay). With the Oncomine TCR Beta short-read assay, DNA from cultured CD4+ T cells was sequenced. TCRdb reprocessed the PCR reads via MiXCR and lists one record per CDR3 protein. In the table there are about 21,000 distinct CDR3 sequences, more than 55% of which are singletons. No antigen is known for these receptors. The sequenced material came from CD4+ T cells from blood, cultured in vitro. All receptors derive from a human donor who had recovered from COVID-19.

The chain recombines TRBV15 with TRBJ1-1; the D is unclear. The CDR3 sequence is 13 residues long. With 9 bases removed from V and 4 bases from J, the gap between germline ends came to 15 bases. The germline gives CDR1 LNHNV, CDR2 YYDKDF (reference sequence). The CDR3 DNA reads as TGTGCCACTAGCCCCCGGCGGGGCACTGAAGCTTTCTTT. It translates to CATSPRRGTEAFF.

This clonotype occurred a few times. This sequence joins TRBV7-3 and TRBJ2-1; 10 bases map to TRBD2. This CDR3 comprises 15 residues. CDR1 is SGHTA and CDR2 is FQGTGA in the germline V gene. Losses at the gene ends were 1 base for V and 9 bases for J; bases not matched to a gene: 6. Here the CDR3 DNA reads TGTGCCAGCAGCTTAATCTCTAGCGGGAGAGGTGAGCAGTTCTTC. This gives the protein CASSLISSGRGEQFF. Looking up the rest from reference TRBV7-3 and TRBJ2-1 gives the full variable domain: GAGVSQTPSNKVTEKGKYVELRCDPISGHTALYWYRQSLGQGPEFLIYFQGTGAADDSGLPNDRFFAVRPEGSVSTLKIQRTERGDSAVYLCASSLISSGRGEQFFGPGTRLTVL.